This T cell receptor beta chain was captured in a study of T cell repertoires in cytomegalovirus infection (dated by TCRdb to between 2018 and 2021). For the study in its entirety: Peptide stimulations targeted recently identified HLA-C-restricted CMV epitopes, whose presentation resists viral immunomodulation, together with well-studied HLA-B-restricted epitopes. The HLA type of each donor mattered for the analysis, because public TCR beta signatures pointed to carriage of CMV infection along with the matching HLA type. On the study overall, not on this receptor specifically: Cumulative frequency of public TCR beta family members discriminated carriers of CMV infection plus the relevant HLA type in this cohort and an independent roughly 320-donor cohort. In the ex vivo response, HLA-C-restricted CMV-specific TCR beta clonotypes were dominant, and in two of eight donors the single most frequent clonotype came from this HLA-C-restricted group.

The treatment or condition label corresponds to: in vitro stimulation with specific CMV peptide epitopes to enrich CMV-specific T cells. From the germline V gene, CDR1 is SGHTA and CDR2 is FQGNSA. Trimming takes 5 bases from V and 0 bases from J, and the germline ends sit 14 bases apart. The CDR3 contains 16 residues, cysteine and phenylalanine counted. Left in the record is the CDR3 DNA by itself, 48 bases read in frame from the first base. The sequencer listed for this sample is Illumina HiSeq 1500. TCRdb reprocessed the public reads (quality trimming at Q25 with fastp, clone calling with MiXCR) and kept in-frame beta chains. Rows with one shared CDR3 protein collapse into an entry with the most common genes and DNA. The sample includes around 500,000 distinct CDR3 sequences, with roughly 46% observed a single time. The ten largest clones take up about 45% of the sample. Ten or more counts support this clonotype. Its cognate antigen has yet to be identified. Base qualities are not provided; no much larger clone lies one nucleotide away.

This receptor was obtained from a human donor in good health (CMV status not recorded). Some clones in this sample may be carry-over from other donors' samples. The source material was cultured PBMCs, sampled from culture after CMV antigen stimulation. The chain employs TRBV7-2 and TRBJ2-1; the D region may be TRBD1 or TRBD2, each matching 5 bases equally. The CDR3 corresponds to CASSPDRGSSYNEQFF. In nucleotide form, the sequence is TGTGCCAGCAGCCCAGACAGAGGGAGCTCCTACAATGAGCAGTTCTTC.